The 4 T cell receptor beta chains below all came from one sample that was sequenced in a study of molecular identifiers for immune sequencing clone quantification. TCRdb reanalysed the PCR reads using MiXCR and keeps one entry per CDR3 protein. The sample shows 35,000 to 40,000 distinct CDR3 sequences, about 18% of them seen only once. The sample consisted of naive CD8+ T cells from blood, with Jurkat cell RNA spiked in. Regarding subset: FACS-sorted CD8+CD4-CCR7+CD45RA+ naive T cells. These receptors all stem from a human donor in good health. Some libraries in this study had Jurkat cell RNA spiked in.

Turning to this clonotype: A read error may explain this, as a much larger clone is one base away. This sequence joins TRBV27 and TRBJ1-5, with unresolved D. CDR3 length equals 13 residues. V was cut by 6 bases and J by 9 bases, with 15 bases left in between. The germline CDR1 and CDR2 sequences are MNHEY and SMNVEV (reference sequence). The CDR3 reads CASSEDTIRPQHF. Here the CDR3 DNA reads TGTGCCAGCAGCGAAGACACGATTAGGCCCCAGCATTTT.

As to this clonotype: The junction differs from germline at one of its ends, possibly a read error. The rearrangement uses TRBV27 and TRBJ2-5; D is uncertain. CDR1 is MNHEY, CDR2 SMNVEV, per germline (reference sequence). The CDR3 has 13 amino acids. The CDR3 here is CAGSKNTQETQYF. CDR3 bases: TGTGCCGGCAGCAAGAATACTCAAGAGACCCAGTACTTC.

This clonotype was detected many times. The chain uses TRBV27 and TRBJ2-7, with D perhaps being TRBD1 or TRBD2 (5 bases each). The CDR3 runs 14 residues. Germline V lookup: CDR1 MNHEY, CDR2 SMNVEV (reference sequence). With 0 bases removed from V and 3 bases from J, the gap between germline ends came to 9 bases. CDR3 nucleotide sequence: TGTGCCAGCAGTTTATCGGGAGACAGCTACGAGCAGTACTTC. As protein: CASSLSGDSYEQYF.

In the case of this clonotype: A much larger clone is a single base away; this may be a read error. The chain combines TRBV29-1 with TRBJ1-2; D remains unclear. CDR1 SQVTM and CDR2 ANQGSEA come from the germline V gene. The CDR3 has 15 amino acids. CDR3 residues: CSVEPERGLGYGYPF. Here the CDR3 DNA reads TGCAGCGTTGAACCGGAGCGGGGTTTGGGCTATGGCTACCCCTTC.